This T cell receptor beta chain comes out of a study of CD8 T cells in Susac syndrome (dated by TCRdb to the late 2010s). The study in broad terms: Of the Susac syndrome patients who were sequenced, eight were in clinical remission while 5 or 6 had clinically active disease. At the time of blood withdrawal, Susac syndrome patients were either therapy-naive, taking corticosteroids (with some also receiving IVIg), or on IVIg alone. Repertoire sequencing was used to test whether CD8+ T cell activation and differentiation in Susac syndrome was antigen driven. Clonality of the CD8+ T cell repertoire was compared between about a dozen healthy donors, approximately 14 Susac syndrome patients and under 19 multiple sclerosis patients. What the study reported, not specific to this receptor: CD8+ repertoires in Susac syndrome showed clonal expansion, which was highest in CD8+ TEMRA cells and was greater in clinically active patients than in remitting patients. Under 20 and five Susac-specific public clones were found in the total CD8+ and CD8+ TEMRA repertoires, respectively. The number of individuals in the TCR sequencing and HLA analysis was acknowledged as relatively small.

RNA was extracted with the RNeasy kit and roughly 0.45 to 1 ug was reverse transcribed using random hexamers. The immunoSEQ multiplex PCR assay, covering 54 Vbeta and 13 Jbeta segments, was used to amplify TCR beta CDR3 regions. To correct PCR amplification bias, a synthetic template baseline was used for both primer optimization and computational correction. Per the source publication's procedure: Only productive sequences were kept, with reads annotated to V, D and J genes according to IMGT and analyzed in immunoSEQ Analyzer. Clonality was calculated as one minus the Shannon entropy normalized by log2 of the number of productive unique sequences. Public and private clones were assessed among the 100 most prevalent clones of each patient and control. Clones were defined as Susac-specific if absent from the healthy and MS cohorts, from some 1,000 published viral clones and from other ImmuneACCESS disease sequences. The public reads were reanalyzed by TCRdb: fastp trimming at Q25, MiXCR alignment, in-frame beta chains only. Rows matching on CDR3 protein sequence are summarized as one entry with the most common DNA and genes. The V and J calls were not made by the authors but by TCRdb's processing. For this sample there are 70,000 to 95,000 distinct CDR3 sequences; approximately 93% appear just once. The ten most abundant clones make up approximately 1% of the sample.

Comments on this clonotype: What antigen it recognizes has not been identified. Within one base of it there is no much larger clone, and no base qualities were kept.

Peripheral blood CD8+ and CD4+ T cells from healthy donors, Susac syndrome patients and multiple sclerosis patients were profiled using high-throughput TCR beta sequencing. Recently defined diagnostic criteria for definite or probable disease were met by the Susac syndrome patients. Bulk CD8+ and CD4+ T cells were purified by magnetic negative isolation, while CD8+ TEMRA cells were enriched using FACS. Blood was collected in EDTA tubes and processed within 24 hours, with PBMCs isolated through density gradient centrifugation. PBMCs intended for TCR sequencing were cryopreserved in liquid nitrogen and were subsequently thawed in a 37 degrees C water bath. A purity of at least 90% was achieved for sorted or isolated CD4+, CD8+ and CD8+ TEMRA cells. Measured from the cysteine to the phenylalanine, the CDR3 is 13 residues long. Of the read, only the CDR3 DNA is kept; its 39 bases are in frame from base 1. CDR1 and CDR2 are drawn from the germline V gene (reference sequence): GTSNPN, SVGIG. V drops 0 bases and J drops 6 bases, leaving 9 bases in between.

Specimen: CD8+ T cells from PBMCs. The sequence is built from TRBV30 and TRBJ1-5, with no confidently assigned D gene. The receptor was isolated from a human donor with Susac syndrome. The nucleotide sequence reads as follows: TGTGCCTGGAGTGTGGCCCAAAGTCAGCCCCAGCATTTT. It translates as CAWSVAQSQPQHF. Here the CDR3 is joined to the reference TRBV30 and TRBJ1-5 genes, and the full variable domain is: SQTIHQWPATLVQPVGSPLSLECTVEGTSNPNLYWYRQAAGRGLQLLFYSVGIGQISSEVPQNLSASRPQDRQFILSSKKLLLSDSGFYLCAWSVAQSQPQHFGDGTRLSIL.